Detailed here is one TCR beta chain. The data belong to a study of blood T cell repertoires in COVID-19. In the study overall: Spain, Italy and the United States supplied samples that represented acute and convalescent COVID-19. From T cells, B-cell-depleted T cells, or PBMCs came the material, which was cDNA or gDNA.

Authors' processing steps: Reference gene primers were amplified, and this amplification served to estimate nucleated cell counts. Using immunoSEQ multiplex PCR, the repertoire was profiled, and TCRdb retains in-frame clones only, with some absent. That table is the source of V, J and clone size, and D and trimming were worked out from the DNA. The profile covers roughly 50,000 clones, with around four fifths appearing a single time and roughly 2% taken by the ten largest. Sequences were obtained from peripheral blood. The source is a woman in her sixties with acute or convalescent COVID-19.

CDR3: CASSVGGTGNQPQHF. For the CDR3, the DNA is TGTGCCAGCAGCGTAGGGGGGACAGGAAATCAGCCCCAGCATTTT. The V call is TRBV9, the J call TRBJ1-5; TRBD1 matches at 8 bases. Germline V gene lookup returns CDR1 SGDLS and CDR2 YYNGEE. V gave up 0 bases and J gave up 4 bases; unmatched junction bases: 3. This CDR3 is 15 amino acids long.